The 30 T cell receptor beta chains below come from one sample, sequenced in a study of T cells in Graves' hyperthyroidism and ophthalmopathy. RNA transcripts gave rise to amplified TCR beta CDR3 regions. The HTBI primer set drove a first-round RT-PCR of the TCR CDR3. TCRdb independently ran MiXCR on the multiplex PCR reads; one entry per CDR3 protein. The data hold about 500,000 distinct CDR3 sequences, with 15% to 20% observed a single time. The sample consisted of blood. The origin of the receptors is a woman in her late teens or twenties with Graves' ophthalmopathy.

Ten or more counts support this clonotype. The chain couples TRBV11-2 to TRBJ2-1, with 9 bases identical to TRBD2. V gave up 5 bases and J gave up 1 base; unmatched junction bases: 0. CDR1 and CDR2 (germline): SGHAT, FQNNGV. The CDR3 spans 14 residues. For the CDR3, the DNA is TGTGCCAGCAGCCTAGCGGGGTCCTACAATGAGCAGTTCTTC. Translation gives CASSLAGSYNEQFF.

Only a few counts were recorded for this clonotype. The chain employs TRBV28 and TRBJ2-3; TRBD2 aligns across 10 bases. This CDR3 comprises 15 residues. Trimming at V came to 3 bases and at J to 4 bases, leaving 4 bases not matched to a gene. Germline-derived CDR1 and CDR2 are MDHEN and SYDVKM. CDR3 residues: CASSFTSGKADTQYF. In nucleotides, the CDR3 is TGTGCCAGCAGTTTTACTAGCGGGAAGGCAGATACGCAGTATTTT.

This clonotype was counted at least ten times. The CDR3 DNA reads TGTGCCAGCAGCTCCCCGGACATTTACAATGAGCAGTTCTTC. Protein product: CASSSPDIYNEQFF. The rearrangement joins TRBV7-8 to TRBJ2-1; TRBD1 is a possible D gene (5 bases). CDR1 and CDR2 from the germline V gene are SGHVS and FQNEAQ. The V end lost 4 bases, the J end lost 4 bases, and 11 bases lay between the germline ends. This CDR3 has 14 residues.

The V call is TRBV15, the J call TRBJ1-5, with D perhaps TRBD1 (6 bases). Germline CDR1 reads LNHNV; CDR2 reads YYDKDF (reference sequence). V was clipped by 5 bases and J by 2 bases, with 13 bases between them. CDR3 length equals 15 residues. The CDR3 coding sequence is TGTGCCACCAGCTCGCAACGGGGGCGCAATCAGCCCCAGCATTTT. Translating gives CATSSQRGRNQPQHF. Drawing the rest from reference TRBV15 and TRBJ1-5, the complete variable domain is DAMVIQNPRYQVTQFGKPVTLSCSQTLNHNVMYWYQQKSSQAPKLLFHYYDKDFNNEADTPDNFQSRRPNTSFCFLDIRSPGLGDTAMYLCATSSQRGRNQPQHFGDGTRLSIL.

This clonotype was observed many times. J is TRBJ1-2 and V is TRBV10-3, with 12 bases lining up with TRBD1. This CDR3 is built from 16 residues. V dropped 5 bases and J dropped 4; count of bases not matched to a gene: 8. CDR1 is ENHRY, CDR2 SYGVKD, per germline. CDR3 bases: TGTGCCATCAGTTCCGGGACAGGGGGCGGAAGCTATGGCTACACCTTC. It specifies CAISSGTGGGSYGYTF.

CDR3 in DNA: TGCGCCAGCAGCTTAGACGGGACAGGGGACGGCACTGAAGCTTTCTTT. The encoded protein is CASSLDGTGDGTEAFF. V and J are TRBV4-3 and TRBJ1-1; 10 bases agree with TRBD1. This CDR3 has 16 amino acids. CDR1 and CDR2 from the germline V gene are LGHNA and YSLEER. Trimming at V came to 5 bases and at J to 4 bases, leaving 10 bases not matched to a gene.

This clonotype came up a few times. The V call is TRBV9, the J call TRBJ1-2, with 9 bases matching TRBD1. Germline V gene sequence: CDR1 SGDLS, CDR2 YYNGEE. Losses at the gene ends were 0 bases for V and 3 bases for J; bases not matched to a gene: 6. The CDR3 has 16 residues. The CDR3 sequence: CASSVDEGQGHYGYTF. CDR3 nucleotides: TGTGCCAGCAGCGTAGACGAGGGACAGGGTCACTATGGCTACACCTTC.

J is TRBJ2-2 and V is TRBV19; 12 nucleotides match TRBD1. The CDR3 sequence is 17 residues long. The germline V gene has CDR1 LNHDA and CDR2 SQIVND (reference sequence). Trimming at V came to 8 bases and at J to 4 bases, leaving 11 bases not matched to a gene. CDR3 loop: CASRDPGTGGITGELFF. The DNA of the CDR3 is TGTGCCAGTCGCGACCCTGGGACAGGGGGCATCACCGGGGAGCTGTTTTTT.

This clonotype was observed many times. The chain recombines TRBV5-1 with TRBJ2-2, with 8 bases matching TRBD1. Germline CDR1 reads SGHRS; CDR2 reads YFSETQ. CDR3 length: 15 amino acids. V shed 4 bases, J shed 5 bases, and the junction held 7 bases outside the gene matches. The CDR3 DNA follows: TGCGCCAGCAGCAGACGGACAGGGCAAACCGGGGAGCTGTTTTTT. This gives the protein CASSRRTGQTGELFF.

This clonotype was seen at least ten times. V gene TRBV7-2 combines with J gene TRBJ1-5; unclear D gene. Deletions cut 4 bases from V and 4 bases from J, with 8 bases between. Germline CDR1 is SGHTA and CDR2 is FQGNSA. This CDR3 has 13 amino acids. The CDR3 bases are TGTGCCAGCAGCTCTACGGAAAATCAGCCCCAGCATTTT. Translation gives CASSSTENQPQHF.

This clonotype was detected ten times or more. The V gene is TRBV5-6, the J gene TRBJ1-2; weak D call: TRBD1 (5 bases). This CDR3 comprises 14 residues. Germline CDR1 and CDR2: SGHDT and YYEEEE. V shed 4 bases and J shed 4 bases, with 14 bases lying between them. CDR3 sequence: CASSVRDYGYGYTF. The CDR3 DNA sequence: TGTGCCAGCAGCGTGCGGGACTACGGCTATGGCTACACCTTC.

This sequence joins TRBV12-3 or TRBV12-4 and TRBJ1-1, with D unclear. The CDR3 is 13 residues long. V lost 2 bases and J lost 7, with 11 bases in between. DNA for the CDR3: TGTGCCAGCAGTTTAAAAGGGTATATTGAAGCTTTCTTT. It codes for CASSLKGYIEAFF.

In its sample, this clonotype was seen many times. The chain employs TRBV7-9 and TRBJ2-1; maybe TRBD2 (5 bases). V gave up 4 bases and J gave up 0 bases, with 13 bases separating them. Germline values: CDR1 SEHNR, CDR2 FQNEAQ (reference sequence). The CDR3 length is 16 residues. In DNA, the CDR3 is TGTGCCAGCAGCTCAACTCCGGGGTCCTCCTACAATGAGCAGTTCTTC. Translating gives CASSSTPGSSYNEQFF.

This clonotype was seen at least ten times. One end of the junction varies from germline; a read error may be responsible. The chain joins TRBV20-1 to TRBJ1-4, with unresolved D. Germline CDR1 and CDR2: DFQATT and SNEGSKA (reference sequence). CDR3 length: 13 residues. As DNA, the CDR3 is TGCAGTGCTAGGGGGATGGAGAATGGAAAACTGTTTTTT. It is translated as CSARGMENGKLFF.

This clonotype came up a few times. The rearrangement links TRBV19 to TRBJ1-1, with 8 bases lining up with TRBD1. The CDR3 covers 14 residues. The trim removed 3 bases at V and 7 bases at J, leaving 7 bases unmatched. Germline loops: CDR1 LNHDA, CDR2 SQIVND (reference sequence). This chain's CDR3 is CASSMGQEVGEAFF. As DNA, the CDR3 is TGTGCCAGTAGTATGGGACAGGAGGTAGGTGAAGCTTTCTTT. Variable domain in full (rest from reference TRBV19 and TRBJ1-1): DGGITQSPKYLFRKEGQNVTLSCEQNLNHDAMYWYRQDPGQGLRLIYYSQIVNDFQKGDIAEGYSVSREKKESFPLTVTSAQKNPTAFYLCASSMGQEVGEAFFGQGTRLTVV.

This clonotype was recorded many times. The chain recombines TRBV11-2 with TRBJ2-2; TRBD2 matches 12 bases. The CDR3 extends over 15 amino acids. V dropped 5 bases and J dropped 5; count of bases not matched to a gene: 3. Germline assignment: CDR1 SGHAT and CDR2 FQNNGV. The CDR3: CASSLGTSGTGELFF. The CDR3 bases are TGTGCCAGCAGCCTCGGGACTAGCGGGACCGGGGAGCTGTTTTTT.

A word on this clonotype: A much more abundant neighbour one base away suggests this may be a read error. The CDR3 does not close with the conserved phenylalanine or tryptophan, likely indicating a read error. Here the CDR3 DNA reads TGTGCCAGCAGTTCCGGACTAGCGGTAGAGACCCAGTACCTC. It encodes CASSSGLAVETQYL. The rearrangement links TRBV6-5 to TRBJ2-5, with TRBD2 identical over 10 bases. Unmatched junction bases numbered 3, after V lost 4 bases and J lost 4 bases. The CDR3 length is 14 residues. Germline CDR1 and CDR2: MNHEY and SVGAGI.

There are many counts of this clonotype. This chain connects TRBV10-3 to TRBJ2-7, with TRBD1 matching 7 bases. J was trimmed by 0 bases and V by 8 bases; bases with no gene match: 4. Germline CDR1 is ENHRY and CDR2 is SYGVKD. The CDR3 contains 13 residues. CDR3 in amino acids: CAIGTDNSYEQYF. In DNA, the CDR3 is TGTGCCATCGGGACAGACAACTCCTACGAGCAGTACTTC.

The chain joins TRBV4-1 to TRBJ2-1; 7 positions agree with TRBD2. V lost 3 bases, J lost 4 bases, and 3 bases stayed unmatched. The CDR3 loop spans 14 amino acids. Germline loops: CDR1 MGHRA, CDR2 YSYEKL. CDR3 in amino acids: CASSQGGGYNEQFF. In DNA, the CDR3 is TGCGCCAGCAGCCAGGGGGGGGGTTACAATGAGCAGTTCTTC.

The genes are TRBV15 and TRBJ2-4, with 10 bases fitting TRBD1. The CDR3 consists of 14 residues. The J segment lost 7 bases and the V segment lost 5 bases, leaving 5 bases of the junction unmatched. Per the germline V gene, CDR1 is LNHNV and CDR2 is YYDKDF (reference sequence). The CDR3 sequence: CATSSRTGGNIQYF. DNA of the CDR3: TGTGCCACCAGCTCAAGGACAGGGGGGAACATTCAGTACTTC.

This clonotype was picked up many times. The rearrangement joins TRBV3-1 to TRBJ2-7; the D is unclear. Germline V gene lookup returns CDR1 LGHDT and CDR2 YNNKEL (reference sequence). CDR3 length: 16 residues. Trimming stripped 0 bases from V and 2 bases from J, with 14 bases between. This CDR3 reads CASSQDWASGPYEQYF. The DNA for the CDR3 is TGTGCCAGCAGCCAAGATTGGGCCAGTGGGCCCTACGAGCAGTACTTC.

This clonotype was recorded many times. The V gene is TRBV3-1, the J gene TRBJ1-1, with 11 bases aligning to TRBD1. This CDR3 region has 14 residues. Trimming cost V 4 bases and J 6 bases; bases outside gene matches: 4. Germline V gene lookup returns CDR1 LGHDT and CDR2 YNNKEL (reference sequence). The CDR3 is CASSPGTGGAEAFF. CDR3 nucleotide sequence: TGTGCCAGCAGCCCGGGGACAGGGGGAGCTGAAGCTTTCTTT.

V usage is TRBV16 and J usage is TRBJ1-1; no definite D call. V lost 0 bases, J lost 1 base, and 3 bases lay in between. There are 13 residues in the CDR3. Germline lookup yields CDR1 KGHSY and CDR2 FQNENV. For the CDR3, the DNA is TGTGCCAGCAGCCAATCAAAGAACACTGAAGCTTTCTTT. The encoded protein is CASSQSKNTEAFF.

The rearrangement joins TRBV5-1 to TRBJ2-1, with 9 nucleotides matching TRBD2. Germline V gene data show CDR1 as SGHRS and CDR2 as YFSETQ. This CDR3 region has 15 residues. Trimming cost V 2 bases and J 6 bases; bases outside gene matches: 6. CDR3 amino acids: CASSLPSGASNEQFF. As DNA, the CDR3 is TGCGCCAGCAGCTTACCTAGCGGGGCGTCCAATGAGCAGTTCTTC.

With respect to this clonotype: A clone one base away is much larger, so this may be a read error. The chain uses TRBV20-1 and TRBJ2-3; the D gene is possibly TRBD2 (5 bases). Germline V lookup: CDR1 DFQATT, CDR2 SNEGSKA (reference sequence). The ends were cut back, 0 bases at V and 1 base at J, with 8 bases in the middle. The CDR3 extends over 14 amino acids. The CDR3 nucleotides read TGCAGTGCTAGAGATGAGAGGGGCACAGATACGCAGTATTTT. Translating gives CSARDERGTDTQYF.

The gene calls are TRBV20-1 and TRBJ2-2; 7 bases map to TRBD1. CDR1 DFQATT and CDR2 SNEGSKA come from the germline V gene (reference sequence). After removal of 2 bases from V and 6 bases from J, the junction contained 6 bases not matched to a gene. This CDR3 is built from 14 residues. CDR3 amino acids: CSARWTGSSGELFF. The CDR3 nucleotides are TGCAGTGCTAGATGGACAGGTTCCTCCGGGGAGCTGTTTTTT.

Points on this clonotype: Possible read error: a much larger clone is one base away. The chain links TRBV7-8 to TRBJ2-1, with D possibly TRBD2 on 6 matching bases. The germline V gene has CDR1 SGHVS and CDR2 FQNEAQ. The CDR3 is made up of 19 amino acids. The CDR3 here is CASSLRRVPINPSYNKQFF. Written as DNA, the CDR3 is TGTGCCAGCAGCTTAAGGAGGGTACCAATCAACCCCTCCTACAATAAGCAGTTCTTC.

This clonotype has at least ten counts. The chain recombines TRBV7-3 with TRBJ2-7, with D perhaps matching TRBD2 (6 bases). The CDR3 loop spans 13 amino acids. Per the germline V gene, CDR1 is SGHTA and CDR2 is FQGTGA. V was cut by 8 bases and J by 3 bases, with 14 bases left in between. The CDR3 DNA sequence: TGTGCCAGCTCCGGGACTCCCGGCTACGAGCAGTACTTC. Residues: CASSGTPGYEQYF.

The chain has TRBV4-3 and TRBJ2-7; the match to TRBD1 covers 7 bases. This CDR3 is built from 18 residues. CDR1 is LGHNA, CDR2 YSLEER, per germline. Trimming took 0 bases from V and 0 from J; bases not matched to a gene: 11. The CDR3 is CASSQDAGTGQSSYEQYF. CDR3 DNA: TGCGCCAGCAGCCAAGATGCGGGTACGGGACAGAGCTCCTACGAGCAGTACTTC.

This clonotype was counted many times. The chain carries TRBV7-9 and TRBJ1-6; 7 bases fit TRBD1. The V gene end was trimmed by 3 bases and the J gene end by 7 bases; junction bases not matched to a gene: 3. The CDR3 consists of 14 residues. Per the germline V gene, CDR1 is SEHNR and CDR2 is FQNEAQ (reference sequence). The DNA of the CDR3 is TGTGCCAGCAGCTTTGGCAGGGGGAATTCACCCCTCCACTTT. Protein: CASSFGRGNSPLHF.